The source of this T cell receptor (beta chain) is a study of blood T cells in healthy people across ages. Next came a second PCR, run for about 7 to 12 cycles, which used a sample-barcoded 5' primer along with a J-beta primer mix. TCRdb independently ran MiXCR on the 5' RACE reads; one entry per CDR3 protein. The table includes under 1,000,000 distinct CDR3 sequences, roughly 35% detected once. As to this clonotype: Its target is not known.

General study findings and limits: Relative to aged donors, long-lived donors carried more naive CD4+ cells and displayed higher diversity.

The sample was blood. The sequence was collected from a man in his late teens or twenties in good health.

CDR3 in DNA: TGTGCCAGCAGCTCCTTCGGTGGGGGGTCCAATTCACCCCTCCACTTT. Amino acid sequence: CASSSFGGGSNSPLHF. The gene calls are TRBV7-2 and TRBJ1-6; D may be TRBD1 (5 bases). The CDR3 runs 16 residues. Trimming removed 4 bases at V and 7 bases at J, with 17 bases between. Germline CDR1 is SGHTA and CDR2 is FQGNSA. The variable domain in full, with the rest retrieved from reference TRBV7-2 and TRBJ1-6, is GAGVSQSPSNKVTEKGKDVELRCDPISGHTALYWYRQSLGQGLEFLIYFQGNSAPDKSGLPSDRFSAERTGGSVSTLTIQRTQQEDSAVYLCASSSFGGGSNSPLHFGNGTRLTVT.